This record looks at one TCR beta chain sequence and its context. These data originate in a study of response to subunit inactivated influenza vaccine. The CDR3 length is 15 residues. Using its own MiXCR run on the RT-PCR reads, TCRdb lists one record per CDR3 protein. Here the sample spans more than 450,000 distinct CDR3 sequences, over 9.5% being singletons. The chain is built from TRBV12-3 or TRBV12-4 and TRBJ2-3; 9 bases line up with TRBD2. The material sequenced was PBMCs from blood, taken on the day of vaccination. The sequence was collected from a man between 50 and 59 years old who received an inactivated influenza vaccine. For the CDR3, the DNA is TGTCCAGCACTCTTAGCGGGGGTCAGCACAGATACGCAGTATTTT. This sequence encodes CPALLAGVSTDTQYF.